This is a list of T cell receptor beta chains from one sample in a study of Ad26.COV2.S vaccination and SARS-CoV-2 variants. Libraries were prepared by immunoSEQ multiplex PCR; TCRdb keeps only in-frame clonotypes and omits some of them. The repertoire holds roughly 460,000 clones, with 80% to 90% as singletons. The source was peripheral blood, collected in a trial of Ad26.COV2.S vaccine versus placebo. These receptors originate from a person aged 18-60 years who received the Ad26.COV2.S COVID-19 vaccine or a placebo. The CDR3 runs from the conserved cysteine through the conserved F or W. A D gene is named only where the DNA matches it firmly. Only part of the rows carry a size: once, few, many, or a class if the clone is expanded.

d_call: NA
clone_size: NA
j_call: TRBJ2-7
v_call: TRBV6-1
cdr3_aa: CASSEYGEQYF
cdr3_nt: TGTGCCAGCAGTGAATATGGCGAGCAGTACTTC

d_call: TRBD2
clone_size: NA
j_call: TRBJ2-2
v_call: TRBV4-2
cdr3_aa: CASSQPPGGSSVGELFF
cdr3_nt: TGTGCCAGCAGCCAACCCCCGGGGGGGAGTTCTGTCGGGGAGCTGTTTTTT

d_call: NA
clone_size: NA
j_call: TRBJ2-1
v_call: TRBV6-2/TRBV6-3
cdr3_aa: CASSYPRNEQFF
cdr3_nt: TGTGCCAGCAGTTACCCACGGAATGAGCAGTTCTTC

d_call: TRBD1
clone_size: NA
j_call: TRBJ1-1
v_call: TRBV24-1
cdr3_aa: CATAKTGENTEAFF
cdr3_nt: TGTGCCACCGCCAAGACAGGGGAGAACACTGAAGCTTTCTTT

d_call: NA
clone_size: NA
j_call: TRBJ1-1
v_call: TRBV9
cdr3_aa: CASSVVQGSTEAFF
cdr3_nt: TGTGCCAGCAGCGTAGTTCAAGGAAGCACTGAAGCTTTCTTT

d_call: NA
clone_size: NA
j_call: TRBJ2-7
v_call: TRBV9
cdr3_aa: CASSASGTPYEQYF
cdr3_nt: TGTGCCAGCAGCGCCAGCGGGACACCCTACGAGCAGTACTTC

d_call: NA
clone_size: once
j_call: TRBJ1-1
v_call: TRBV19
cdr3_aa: CASTETPGRLWTEAFF
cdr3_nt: TGTGCCAGTACCGAGACCCCCGGGCGATTGTGGACTGAAGCTTTCTTT

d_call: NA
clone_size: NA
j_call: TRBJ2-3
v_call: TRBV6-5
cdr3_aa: CASSRSAGHTDTQYF
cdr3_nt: TGTGCCAGCAGCCGTTCGGCAGGGCACACAGATACGCAGTATTTT

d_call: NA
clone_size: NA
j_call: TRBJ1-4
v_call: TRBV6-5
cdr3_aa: CASSYRALLGEKLFF
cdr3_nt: TGTGCCAGCAGTTACCGGGCCTTACTAGGTGAAAAACTGTTTTTT

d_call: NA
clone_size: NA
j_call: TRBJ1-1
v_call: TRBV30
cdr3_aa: CAWSGGSQGYTEAFF
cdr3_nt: TGTGCCTGGAGCGGTGGAAGTCAGGGATACACTGAAGCTTTCTTT

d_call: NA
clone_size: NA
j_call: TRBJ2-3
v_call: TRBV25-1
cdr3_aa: CASSLHRGPTDTQYF
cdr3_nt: TGTGCCAGCAGTCTTCATCGTGGACCTACAGATACGCAGTATTTT

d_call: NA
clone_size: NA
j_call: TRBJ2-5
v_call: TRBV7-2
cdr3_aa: CASTLTPYQETQYF
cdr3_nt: TGTGCCAGCACCCTGACACCGTACCAAGAGACCCAGTACTTC

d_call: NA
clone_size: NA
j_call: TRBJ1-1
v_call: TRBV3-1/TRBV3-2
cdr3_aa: CASSIRRRGNTEAFF
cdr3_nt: TGTGCCAGCAGCATTCGCCGACGGGGGAACACTGAAGCTTTCTTT

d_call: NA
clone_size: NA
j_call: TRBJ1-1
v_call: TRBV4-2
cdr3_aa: CASSQDRNTEAFF
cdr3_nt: TGTGCCAGCAGCCAAGACAGGAACACTGAAGCTTTCTTT

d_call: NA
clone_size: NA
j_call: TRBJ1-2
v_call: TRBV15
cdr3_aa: CATSPLAGPYGYTF
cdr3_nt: TGTGCCACCAGCCCCCTCGCCGGACCCTATGGCTACACCTTC

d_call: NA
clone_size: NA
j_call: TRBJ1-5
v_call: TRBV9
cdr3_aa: CASSRGGGFNQPQHF
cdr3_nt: TGTGCCAGCAGTAGAGGAGGGGGGTTCAATCAGCCCCAGCATTTT

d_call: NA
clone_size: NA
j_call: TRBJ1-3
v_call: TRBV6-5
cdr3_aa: CASSYNPTVPGNTIYF
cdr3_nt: TGTGCCAGCAGTTACAATCCGACAGTGCCTGGAAACACCATATATTTT

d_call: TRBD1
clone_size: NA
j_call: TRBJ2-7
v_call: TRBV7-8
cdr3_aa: CASSPNIKKRDRGSSYEQYF
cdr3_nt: TGTGCCAGCAGCCCAAACATAAAAAAGAGGGACAGGGGGAGCTCCTACGAGCAGTACTTC

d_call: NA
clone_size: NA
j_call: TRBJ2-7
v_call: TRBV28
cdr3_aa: CASSRGDKDEQYF
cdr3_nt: TGTGCCAGCAGTCGGGGAGATAAGGACGAGCAGTACTTC

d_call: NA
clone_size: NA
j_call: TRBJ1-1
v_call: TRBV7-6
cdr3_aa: CASSLSISVNTEAFF
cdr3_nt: TGTGCCAGCAGCTTAAGTATCTCGGTGAACACTGAAGCTTTCTTT

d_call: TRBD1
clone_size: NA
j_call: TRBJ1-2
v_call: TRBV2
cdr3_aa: CASSTGTGGPNYGYTF
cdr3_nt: TGTGCCAGCAGTACCGGGACAGGGGGACCGAACTATGGCTACACCTTC

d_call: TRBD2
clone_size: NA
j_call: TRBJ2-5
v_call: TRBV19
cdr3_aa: CASSIGGGTGGALETQYF
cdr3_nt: TGTGCCAGTAGTATCGGGGGGGGGACCGGGGGCGCTTTGGAGACCCAGTACTTC

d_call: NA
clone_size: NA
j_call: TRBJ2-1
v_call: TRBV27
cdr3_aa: CASSTQLGDEQFF
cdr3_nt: TGTGCCAGCAGCACCCAGCTGGGGGATGAGCAGTTCTTC

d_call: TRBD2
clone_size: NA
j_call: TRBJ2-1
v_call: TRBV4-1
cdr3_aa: CASSPYLSLAGVDNEQFF
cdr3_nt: TGCGCCAGCAGCCCCTATCTCTCACTAGCGGGAGTAGACAATGAGCAGTTCTTC

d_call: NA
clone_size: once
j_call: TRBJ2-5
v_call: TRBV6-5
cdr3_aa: CASSYSTPRGTQYF
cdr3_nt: TGTGCCAGCAGTTACTCGACACCCAGGGGGACCCAGTACTTC

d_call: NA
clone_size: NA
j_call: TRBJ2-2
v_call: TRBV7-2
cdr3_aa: CASSLAQGRVATGELFF
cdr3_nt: TGTGCCAGCAGCTTAGCGCAGGGCAGGGTGGCTACCGGGGAGCTGTTTTTT

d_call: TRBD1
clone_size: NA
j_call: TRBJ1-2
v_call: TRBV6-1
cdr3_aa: CASSEPGQGTYGYTF
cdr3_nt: TGTGCCAGCAGTGAACCGGGACAGGGGACTTATGGCTACACCTTC

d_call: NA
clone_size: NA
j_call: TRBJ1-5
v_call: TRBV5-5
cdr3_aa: CASSLANLGGGNQPQHF
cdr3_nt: TGTGCCAGCAGCTTGGCCAATCTCGGGGGGGGCAATCAGCCCCAGCATTTT

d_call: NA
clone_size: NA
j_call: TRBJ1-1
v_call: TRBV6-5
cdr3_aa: CASSYSGARYTEAFF
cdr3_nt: TGTGCCAGCAGTTACTCGGGGGCGCGGTACACTGAAGCTTTCTTT

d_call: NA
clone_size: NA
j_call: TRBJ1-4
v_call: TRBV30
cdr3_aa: CAWSLPKAYEKLFF
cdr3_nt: TGTGCCTGGAGTCTCCCCAAAGCCTATGAAAAACTGTTTTTT

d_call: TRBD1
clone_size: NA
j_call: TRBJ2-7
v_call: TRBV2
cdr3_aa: CASRKGQPGSHEQYF
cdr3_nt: TGTGCCAGCAGGAAGGGACAGCCGGGATCCCACGAGCAGTACTTC

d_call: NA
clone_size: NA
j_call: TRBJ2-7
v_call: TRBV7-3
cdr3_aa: CASSLGPGFEQYF
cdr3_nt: TGTGCCAGCAGCTTAGGGCCAGGGTTCGAGCAGTACTTC

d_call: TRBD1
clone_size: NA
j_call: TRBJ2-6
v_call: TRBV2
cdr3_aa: CASSGGTGVPGANVLTF
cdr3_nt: TGTGCCAGCAGTGGAGGGACAGGGGTTCCTGGGGCCAACGTCCTGACTTTC

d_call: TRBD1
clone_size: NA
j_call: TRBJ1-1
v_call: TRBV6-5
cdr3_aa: CASRDAGTVNTEAFF
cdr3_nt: TGTGCCAGCAGAGATGCCGGGACAGTGAACACTGAAGCTTTCTTT

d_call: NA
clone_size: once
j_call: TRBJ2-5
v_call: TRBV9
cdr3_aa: CASSVMGERQETQYF
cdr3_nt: TGTGCCAGCAGCGTAATGGGGGAGCGCCAAGAGACCCAGTACTTC

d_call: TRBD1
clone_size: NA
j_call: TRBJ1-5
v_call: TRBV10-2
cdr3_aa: CASEGGGNQPQHF
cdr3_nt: TGCGCCAGCGAAGGGGGCGGCAATCAGCCCCAGCATTTT

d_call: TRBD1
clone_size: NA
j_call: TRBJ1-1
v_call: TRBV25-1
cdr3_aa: CASTRQGYTEAFF
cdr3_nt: TGCGCCAGCACTCGACAGGGTTACACTGAAGCTTTCTTT

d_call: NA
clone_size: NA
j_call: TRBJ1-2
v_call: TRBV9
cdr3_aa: CASSVGGNYGYTF
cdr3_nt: TGTGCCAGCAGCGTAGGGGGGAACTATGGCTACACCTTC

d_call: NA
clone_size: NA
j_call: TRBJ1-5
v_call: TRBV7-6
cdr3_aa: CASSLGGGSNQPQHF
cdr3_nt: TGTGCCAGCAGCTTAGGCGGGGGGAGCAATCAGCCCCAGCATTTT

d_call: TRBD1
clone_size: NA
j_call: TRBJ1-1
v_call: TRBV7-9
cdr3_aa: CASSRTGSTEAFF
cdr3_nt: TGTGCCAGCAGCAGGACAGGGAGCACTGAAGCTTTCTTT

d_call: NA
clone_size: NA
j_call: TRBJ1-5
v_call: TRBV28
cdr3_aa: CASSFSTNNQPQHF
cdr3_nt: TGTGCCAGCAGTTTTTCGACAAACAATCAGCCCCAGCATTTT

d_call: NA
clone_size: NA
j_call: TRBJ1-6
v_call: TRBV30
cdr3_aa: CAWSEGQAYSPLHF
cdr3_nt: TGTGCCTGGAGCGAAGGACAAGCCTATTCACCCCTCCACTTT

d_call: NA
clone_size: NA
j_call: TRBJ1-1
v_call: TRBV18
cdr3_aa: CASSGGAANTEAFF
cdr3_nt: TGTGCCAGCTCCGGGGGGGCGGCGAACACTGAAGCTTTCTTT

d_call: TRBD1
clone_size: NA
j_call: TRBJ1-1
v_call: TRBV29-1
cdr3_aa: CSGSTGLNTEAFF
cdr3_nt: TGCAGCGGTTCGACAGGGCTGAACACTGAAGCTTTCTTT

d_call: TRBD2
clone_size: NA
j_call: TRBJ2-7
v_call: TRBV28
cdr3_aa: CASGIAGGSHEQYF
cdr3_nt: TGTGCCAGCGGGATAGCGGGAGGATCCCACGAGCAGTACTTC

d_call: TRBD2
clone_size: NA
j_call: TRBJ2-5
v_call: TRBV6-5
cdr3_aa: CASRIAGLYQETQYF
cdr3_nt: TGTGCCAGCAGGATAGCGGGTCTGTACCAAGAGACCCAGTACTTC

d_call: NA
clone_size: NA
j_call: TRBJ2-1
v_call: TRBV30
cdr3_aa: CAWSGGTSYNEQFF
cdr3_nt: TGTGCCTGGAGTGGGGGGACCTCCTACAATGAGCAGTTCTTC

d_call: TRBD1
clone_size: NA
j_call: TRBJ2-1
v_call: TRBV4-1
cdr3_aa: CASSGGQGRSYNEQFF
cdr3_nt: TGCGCCAGCAGCGGAGGACAGGGGCGCTCCTACAATGAGCAGTTCTTC

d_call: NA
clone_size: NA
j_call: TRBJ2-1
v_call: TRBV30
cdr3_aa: CAWSVQGNNEQFF
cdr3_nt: TGTGCCTGGAGTGTACAAGGGAACAATGAGCAGTTCTTC

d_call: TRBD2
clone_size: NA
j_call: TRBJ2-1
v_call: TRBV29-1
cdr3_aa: CSVETSGSGEQFF
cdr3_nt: TGCAGCGTTGAGACTAGCGGGAGTGGTGAGCAGTTCTTC

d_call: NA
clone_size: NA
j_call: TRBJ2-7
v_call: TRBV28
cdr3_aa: CASSWSPGRIDEQYF
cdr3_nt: TGTGCCAGCAGTTGGTCCCCAGGGAGAATCGACGAGCAGTACTTC

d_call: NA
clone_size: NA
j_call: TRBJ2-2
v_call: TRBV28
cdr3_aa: CASSLLGPRGTGELFF
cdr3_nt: TGTGCCAGCAGTTTACTCGGGCCCAGGGGCACCGGGGAGCTGTTTTTT

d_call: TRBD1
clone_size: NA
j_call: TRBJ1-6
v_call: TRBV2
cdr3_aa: CASREDRAAGSPLHF
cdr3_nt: TGTGCCAGCAGAGAGGACAGGGCGGCAGGTTCACCCCTCCACTTT